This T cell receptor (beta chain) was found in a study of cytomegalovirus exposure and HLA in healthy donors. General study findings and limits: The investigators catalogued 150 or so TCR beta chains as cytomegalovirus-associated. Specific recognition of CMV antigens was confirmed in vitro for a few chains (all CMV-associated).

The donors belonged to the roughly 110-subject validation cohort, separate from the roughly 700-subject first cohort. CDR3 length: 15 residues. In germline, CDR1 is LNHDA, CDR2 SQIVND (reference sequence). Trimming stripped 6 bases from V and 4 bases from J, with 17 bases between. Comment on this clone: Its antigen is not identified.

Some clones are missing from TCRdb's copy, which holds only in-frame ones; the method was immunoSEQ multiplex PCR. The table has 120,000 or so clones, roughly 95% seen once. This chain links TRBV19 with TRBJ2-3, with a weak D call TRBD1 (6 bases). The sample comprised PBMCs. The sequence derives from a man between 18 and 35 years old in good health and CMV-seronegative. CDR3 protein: CASRDPGGIADTQYF. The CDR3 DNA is TGTGCCAGTAGGGACCCTGGGGGCATCGCAGATACGCAGTATTTT.